The 30 T cell receptor beta chains given below trace back to one sample, sequenced in a study of PD-1 blockade in classical Hodgkin lymphoma. Exposure to brentuximab vedotin varied, and each patient had relapsed following autologous stem cell transplantation. Clones were read by immunoSEQ multiplex PCR, and TCRdb kept only the in-frame ones, dropping some. The sample holds some 17,000 clones, about four fifths seen once. The source was peripheral blood mononuclear cells (PBMCs), collected at baseline. Source of these receptors: a human donor with classical Hodgkin lymphoma.

The table lists this clone with a few counts. The chain employs TRBV30 and TRBJ1-5, with a weak D call TRBD1 (5 bases). Germline CDR1 GTSNPN, CDR2 SVGIG (reference sequence). Between the trimmed V and J ends, which lost 3 bases and 3 bases, there was a span of 12 bases. There are 14 residues in the CDR3. The CDR3 DNA reads as TGTGCCTGGAGCGCCGGGGCACCCAATCAGCCCCAGCATTTT. Translating gives CAWSAGAPNQPQHF.

V usage is TRBV28 and J usage is TRBJ1-3, with D unclear. V dropped 6 bases and J dropped 0 bases, with 12 bases sitting between them. This CDR3 contains 15 residues. CDR1 is MDHEN and CDR2 is SYDVKM in the germline V gene. CDR3 nucleotides: TGTGCCAGCAGCCCTCGGGGTTACTCTGGAAACACCATATATTTT. This translates into CASSPRGYSGNTIYF.

This clone was picked up a small number of times. The chain recombines TRBV7-3 with TRBJ2-5; D unresolved. This CDR3 has 12 residues. Trimming removed 5 bases from V and 5 bases from J, with 9 bases in between. The germline CDR1 and CDR2 sequences are SGHTA and FQGTGA. The CDR3 coding sequence is TGTGCCAGCAGCGCCCCTGGGGAGACCCAGTACTTC. Residues: CASSAPGETQYF.

The rearrangement joins TRBV28 to TRBJ2-2; 10 positions agree with TRBD1. The CDR3 totals 15 residues. V dropped 6 bases and J dropped 7; count of bases not matched to a gene: 8. CDR1 is MDHEN, CDR2 SYDVKM, per germline. The chain's CDR3 is CASRSGTGVYGELFF. The CDR3 bases are TGTGCCAGCAGATCCGGGACAGGGGTCTACGGGGAGCTGTTTTTT.

In this sample, this clone turned up a few times. Other DNA sequences within the sample encode an identical CDR3. The V call is TRBV27, the J call TRBJ1-2, with D uncertain. V lost 8 bases and J 0 bases, leaving 13 bases between the germline ends. The CDR3 is made up of 14 amino acids. The V gene's germline CDR1 is MNHEY and CDR2 SMNVEV (reference sequence). CDR3 amino acids: CASSEGSANYGYTF. CDR3 nucleotides: TGTGCCAGCTCCGAAGGCTCAGCTAACTATGGCTACACCTTC.

J is TRBJ2-7 and V is TRBV28, with D possibly being TRBD1 or TRBD2 (5 bases each). Germline V gives CDR1 MDHEN, CDR2 SYDVKM. V lost 6 bases, J lost 4 bases, and 16 bases lay in between. This CDR3 has 14 residues. The CDR3 protein is CASRPTKGRYEQYF. In nucleotides, the CDR3 is TGTGCCAGCAGACCGACTAAGGGGCGGTACGAGCAGTACTTC.

The V and J genes are TRBV7-2 and TRBJ2-5, with 8 bases matching TRBD2. The assigned J gene may be wrong: the sequence end matches TRBJ2-7 better. The V gene's germline CDR1 is SGHTA and CDR2 FQGNSA. CDR3 size: 15 residues. The CDR3 coding sequence is TGTGCCAGCAGCCCCGGGGGGGACTTATCCTACGAGCAGTACTTC. Its protein is CASSPGGDLSYEQYF.

The gene calls are TRBV18 and TRBJ2-2; TRBD2 is a possible D gene (5 bases). Trimming took 1 base from V and 7 from J, leaving 7 bases between them. The CDR3 is made up of 13 amino acids. CDR1 is KGHSH and CDR2 is LQKENI in the germline V gene. CDR3: CASSPQGDGELFF. The CDR3 DNA is TGTGCCAGCTCACCACAGGGAGACGGGGAGCTGTTTTTT.

This chain joins TRBV6-1 and TRBJ2-1, with D perhaps TRBD2 (6 bases). The CDR3 is 14 amino acids. Trimming took off 6 bases at V and 4 bases at J, with 13 bases between the two ends. Germline CDR1 is MNHNS and CDR2 is SASEGT. The CDR3 here is CASSRLSGYNEQFF. Here the CDR3 DNA reads TGTGCCAGCAGCCGACTTAGCGGTTACAATGAGCAGTTCTTC.

This chain uses TRBV14 with TRBJ2-3; D unclear. Trimming took 1 base from V and 8 from J, leaving 4 bases between them. Germline CDR1 SGHDN, CDR2 FVKESK. This CDR3 region has 11 residues. Here the CDR3 reads CASSQAGTQYF. In nucleotides, the CDR3 is TGTGCCAGCAGCCAAGCCGGTACGCAGTATTTT.

The chain combines TRBV30 with TRBJ2-7; D uncertain. Trimming cost V 1 base and J 4 bases, with 14 bases left between them. The germline gives CDR1 GTSNPN, CDR2 SVGIG (reference sequence). CDR3 length: 14 amino acids. The chain's CDR3 is CAWSEQLRLYEQYF. CDR3 DNA sequence: TGTGCCTGGAGTGAACAGCTCCGATTATACGAGCAGTACTTC.

DNA for the CDR3: TGTGCCAGCATCCTCGGACGGACTAGCACAGATACGCAGTATTTT. It specifies CASILGRTSTDTQYF. This rearrangement joins TRBV7-2 to TRBJ2-3; TRBD2 might be the D (5 bases). This CDR3 comprises 15 residues. With 7 bases removed from V and 0 bases from J, the gap between germline ends came to 14 bases. CDR1 and CDR2 (germline): SGHTA, FQGNSA.

This chain uses TRBV6-6 with TRBJ2-3; the match to TRBD2 covers 10 bases. The CDR3 runs to 16 residues. CDR1 MNHNY and CDR2 SVGAGI come from the germline V gene (reference sequence). V trimming: 5 bases; J trimming: 0 bases; junction bases outside the gene matches: 5. The CDR3 sequence is CASSLPSGGSTDTQYF. The CDR3, as DNA: TGTGCCAGCAGTCTACCTAGCGGGGGCAGCACAGATACGCAGTATTTT.

V usage is TRBV28 and J usage is TRBJ1-1; a possible D gene is TRBD1 (5 bases). Germline V CDR1 and CDR2: MDHEN, SYDVKM. The length of the CDR3 is 16 residues. V lost 1 base, J lost 1 base, and 13 bases lay in between. CDR3 nucleotides: TGTGCCAGCAGTTTATCGGCAGGGAGGGGGAACACTGAAGCTTTCTTT. It translates to CASSLSAGRGNTEAFF.

This chain links TRBV2 with TRBJ2-1, with 7 bases aligning to TRBD1. The ends lost 6 bases at V and 7 bases at J; junction bases unmatched: 12. CDR1 SNHLY and CDR2 FYNNEI come from the germline V gene. This CDR3 has 15 amino acids. The CDR3 here is CASSYITGTVNEQFF. The DNA for the CDR3 is TGTGCCAGCAGCTATATTACCGGGACAGTAAATGAGCAGTTCTTC. Looking up the rest from reference TRBV2 and TRBJ2-1 gives the full variable domain: EPEVTQTPSHQVTQMGQEVILRCVPISNHLYFYWYRQILGQKVEFLVSFYNNEISEKSEIFDDQFSVERPDGSNFTLKIRSTKLEDSAMYFCASSYITGTVNEQFFGPGTRLTVL.

The chain is built from TRBV15 and TRBJ1-4; the D gene is possibly TRBD1 (6 bases). Deletions cut 0 bases from V and 5 bases from J, with 13 bases between. The CDR3 covers 16 residues. Germline V gives CDR1 LNHNV, CDR2 YYDKDF (reference sequence). DNA of the CDR3: TGTGCCACCAGCAGAGAGAGGGGAGGGGGAAATGAAAAACTGTTTTTT. Protein sequence: CATSRERGGGNEKLFF.

The gene calls are TRBV28 and TRBJ1-2; TRBD1 matches at 9 bases. V lost 7 bases, J lost 5 bases, and 5 bases stayed unmatched. Looked up from germline, CDR1 is MDHEN and CDR2 is SYDVKM. The CDR3 extends over 13 amino acids. The CDR3 region is CASTAQGAYGYTF. The DNA of the CDR3 is TGTGCCAGCACCGCACAGGGGGCATATGGCTACACCTTC.

The chain has TRBV4-1 and TRBJ1-6; D unclear. This CDR3 spans 14 amino acids. V lost 0 bases, J lost 6 bases, and 6 bases lay in between. Germline loops: CDR1 MGHRA, CDR2 YSYEKL. The CDR3 region has the DNA TGCGCCAGCAGCCAAGAAGGCTTTAATTCACCCCTCCACTTT. It specifies CASSQEGFNSPLHF.

The chain links TRBV6-6 to TRBJ2-3; tentatively, D is TRBD2 (6 bases). Germline loops: CDR1 MNHNY, CDR2 SVGAGI (reference sequence). Trimming cost V 2 bases and J 0 bases, with 6 bases left between them. There are 14 residues in the CDR3. The CDR3 region is CASSYGGSTDTQYF. The CDR3, as DNA: TGTGCCAGCAGTTACGGGGGGAGCACAGATACGCAGTATTTT.

This chain links TRBV5-1 with TRBJ1-3; no firm D call. Germline loops: CDR1 SGHRS, CDR2 YFSETQ. The CDR3 has 16 residues. V lost 7 bases, J lost 0 bases, and 17 bases lay in between. This CDR3 is CASSHEGSFSGNTIYF. CDR3 nucleotides: TGCGCCAGCTCCCACGAGGGAAGTTTCTCTGGAAACACCATATATTTT.

The V call is TRBV6-6, the J call TRBJ1-1; 8 bases fit TRBD1. The CDR3 consists of 13 residues. The ends lost 6 bases at V and 5 bases at J; junction bases unmatched: 5. Germline V gene sequence: CDR1 MNHNY, CDR2 SVGAGI (reference sequence). CDR3 sequence reads: CASSRGQATEAFF. The CDR3, as DNA: TGTGCCAGCAGCCGGGGACAGGCGACTGAAGCTTTCTTT.

This clone was seen once. The chain links TRBV19 to TRBJ1-2; a possible D gene is TRBD1 (5 bases). The germline V gene has CDR1 LNHDA and CDR2 SQIVND (reference sequence). The V end was cut by 7 bases, the J end by 1 base, with 19 bases between. The CDR3 sequence is 16 residues long. Here the CDR3 reads CASTLSLRGINYGYTF. The CDR3, as DNA: TGTGCCAGTACCTTAAGCTTGAGGGGAATTAACTATGGCTACACCTTC.

The chain has TRBV19 and TRBJ2-1, with D tentatively TRBD2 (6 bases). The V gene lost 4 bases and the J gene lost 1 base, with 17 bases spanning the gap. This CDR3 is built from 17 residues. The germline gives CDR1 LNHDA, CDR2 SQIVND (reference sequence). The DNA of the CDR3 is TGTGCCAGTAGTACCCCCGGCGGGATGCGGTCCTACAATGAGCAGTTCTTC. Encoded protein: CASSTPGGMRSYNEQFF.

J is TRBJ1-1 and V is TRBV2, with unresolved D. Trimming cost V 3 bases and J 11 bases, with 19 bases left between them. The germline V gene has CDR1 SNHLY and CDR2 FYNNEI. The CDR3 loop spans 14 amino acids. CDR3 amino acids: CASSDESSPNEAFF. The CDR3 DNA sequence: TGTGCCAGCAGTGACGAATCTTCTCCAAATGAGGCTTTCTTT.

This clone was recorded once. The chain uses TRBV7-2 and TRBJ2-2; possibly TRBD1 for D (5 bases). V was pared by 8 bases and J by 8 bases, with 15 bases between. The length of the CDR3 is 13 residues. The germline V gene has CDR1 SGHTA and CDR2 FQGNSA. The CDR3 here is CASGTLGRGELFF. The CDR3 coding sequence is TGTGCCAGCGGAACACTGGGGCGGGGGGAGCTGTTTTTT.

The chain has TRBV7-9 and TRBJ2-7, with D tentatively TRBD2 (6 bases). CDR3 length: 15 amino acids. Trimming removed 5 bases from V and 3 bases from J, with 17 bases in between. Germline CDR1 and CDR2: SEHNR and FQNEAQ (reference sequence). CDR3 in DNA: TGTGCCAGCAGCCCATCCGGGACTCAGATCTACGAGCAGTACTTC. It translates to CASSPSGTQIYEQYF.

Details on this clone: This CDR3 is also generated by other DNA sequences in the sample. The V gene is TRBV2, the J gene TRBJ2-7; D might be TRBD1 (5 bases). Trimming pared 0 bases from V and 2 bases from J, leaving 11 bases between. The germline V gene has CDR1 SNHLY and CDR2 FYNNEI. The CDR3 has 15 residues. CDR3 amino acids: CASSEALTVTYEQYF. The DNA for the CDR3 is TGTGCCAGCAGTGAAGCGCTGACAGTTACCTACGAGCAGTACTTC.

This chain joins TRBV6-6 and TRBJ2-3; possibly TRBD2 for D (7 bases). Germline values: CDR1 MNHNY, CDR2 SVGAGI (reference sequence). With 2 bases removed from V and 0 bases from J, the gap between germline ends came to 12 bases. The CDR3 contains 16 residues. DNA for the CDR3: TGTGCCAGCAGTTACGAGGGGGGGCCTAGCACAGATACGCAGTATTTT. Its protein product is CASSYEGGPSTDTQYF.

This clone was detected once. The rearrangement links TRBV23-1 to TRBJ1-3; the D gene is possibly TRBD1 (5 bases). TRBV23-1 is filed as an ORF, its function uncertain. Between the trimmed V and J ends, which lost 0 bases and 0 bases, there was a span of 27 bases. The CDR3 consists of 22 residues. CDR3: CASSQSEGSRTSQHLSGNTIYF. CDR3 sequence (DNA): TGCGCCAGCAGTCAATCAGAGGGGTCCCGAACATCTCAACATCTCTCTGGAAACACCATATATTTT.

This clone was detected a few times. V is TRBV11-2 and J is TRBJ2-2, with D hard to call. Germline CDR1 SGHAT, CDR2 FQNNGV. The V gene lost 1 base and the J gene lost 1 base, with 4 bases spanning the gap. This CDR3 comprises 14 residues. The CDR3 nucleotides are TGTGCCAGCAGCTTAGTGGGGAACACCGGGGAGCTGTTTTTT. It specifies CASSLVGNTGELFF.